The 31 T cell receptor beta chains in this list originate from one sample, sequenced in a study of patients and donors after allogeneic stem cell transplantation. TCRdb redid the calling of the RT-PCR reads with MiXCR, one entry per CDR3 protein. Of roughly 30,000 distinct CDR3 sequences listed, over 6.5% are singletons. Sequenced sample: blood, either unsorted or a sorted T cell fraction (not recorded which). All receptors come from a human donor who was either an allogeneic HSCT recipient or a stem cell or donor lymphocyte infusion donor (not recorded which). It is not recorded whose cells these are; they may come from a transplant donor.

This clonotype appeared many times. V is TRBV7-9 and J is TRBJ1-5; D remains unclear. Trimming left V 1 base short and J 2 bases short, with 9 bases between. This CDR3 contains 15 residues. The germline V gene encodes CDR1 SEHNR and CDR2 FQNEAQ (reference sequence). CDR3 sequence: CASSLEGFGNQPQHF. CDR3 nucleotides: TGTGCCAGCAGCTTAGAGGGATTTGGCAATCAGCCCCAGCATTTT. Drawing the rest from reference TRBV7-9 and TRBJ1-5, the complete variable domain is DTGVSQNPRHKITKRGQNVTFRCDPISEHNRLYWYRQTLGQGPEFLTYFQNEAQLEKSRLLSDRFSAERPKGSFSTLEIQRTEQGDSAMYLCASSLEGFGNQPQHFGDGTRLSIL.

This clonotype occurred many times. The rearrangement links TRBV12-3 or TRBV12-4 to TRBJ2-3, with 12 bases matching TRBD2. This CDR3 is built from 16 residues. The trim removed 1 base at V and 7 bases at J, leaving 6 bases unmatched. The CDR3 region is CASSLVGTSGRNTQYF. CDR3 DNA: TGTGCCAGCAGTTTAGTGGGAACTAGCGGGAGGAATACGCAGTATTTT.

The rearrangement uses TRBV28 and TRBJ2-2; D unresolved. Trimming left V 6 bases short and J 3 bases short, with 14 bases between. Germline loops: CDR1 MDHEN, CDR2 SYDVKM. CDR3 size: 15 residues. CDR3 in amino acids: CASRPVSVYTGELFF. In DNA form, the CDR3 reads TGTGCCAGCAGACCAGTGTCGGTTTACACCGGGGAGCTGTTTTTT.

The V and J genes are TRBV7-3 and TRBJ2-1; 11 bases agree with TRBD2. In germline, CDR1 is SGHTA, CDR2 FQGTGA. The junction had 3 bases not matched to a gene; V was cut back by 0 bases and J by 8 bases. CDR3 length equals 15 residues. The CDR3 region has the DNA TGTGCCAGCAGCTTAACTAGCGGGGGGGTCGATGAGCAGTTCTTC. It is translated as CASSLTSGGVDEQFF.

Many counts were recorded for this clonotype. The V and J genes are TRBV29-1 and TRBJ2-6, with D unclear. Per the germline V gene, CDR1 is SQVTM and CDR2 is ANQGSEA. The CDR3 sequence is 16 residues long. V shed 5 bases and J shed 0 bases, with 14 bases lying between them. Here the CDR3 reads CSVMINSGSGANVLTF. The CDR3 DNA sequence: TGCAGCGTTATGATAAATAGTGGCTCTGGGGCCAACGTCCTGACTTTC.

This clonotype was seen a handful of times. V gene TRBV28 combines with J gene TRBJ1-2; perhaps TRBD1 as D (6 bases). From germline, CDR1 is MDHEN and CDR2 SYDVKM. V gave up 3 bases and J gave up 8 bases, with 10 bases separating them. The CDR3 runs to 12 residues. DNA of the CDR3: TGTGCCAGCAGTTTCTACAGGGACGGCTACACCTTC. It translates to CASSFYRDGYTF.

This clonotype came up a few times. The junction departs from the called germline gene at one end, perhaps through a read error. The J gene is TRBJ2-1, the V gene TRBV7-2; 11 bases align to TRBD2. Germline values: CDR1 SGHTA, CDR2 FQGNSA. The CDR3 spans 16 residues. CDR3 in amino acids: CASSLVGTSGYNEQLF. The DNA of the CDR3 is TGTGCCAGCAGCTTAGTGGGGACTAGCGGCTATAATGAGCAGCTCTTC.

This clonotype was seen just once. The chain couples TRBV5-1 to TRBJ1-1, with D hard to call. This CDR3 is built from 15 residues. The V gene's germline CDR1 is SGHRS and CDR2 YFSETQ. Deletions cut 3 bases from V and 0 bases from J, with 12 bases between. CDR3 coding DNA: TGCGCCAGCAGCTCGGGGTGGCTAGTGAACACTGAAGCTTTCTTT. Encoded protein: CASSSGWLVNTEAFF.

V and J are TRBV28 and TRBJ2-5; D not resolved. CDR3 length equals 13 residues. The germline gives CDR1 MDHEN, CDR2 SYDVKM. V was clipped by 5 bases and J by 0 bases, with 7 bases between them. CDR3 nucleotide sequence: TGTGCCAGCAGTATGCAGAACCAAGAGACCCAGTACTTC. This gives the protein CASSMQNQETQYF.

The chain combines TRBV5-1 with TRBJ2-3, with a weak D call TRBD1 (6 bases). Germline V gene data show CDR1 as SGHRS and CDR2 as YFSETQ. Trimming stripped 1 base from V and 3 bases from J, with 12 bases between. This CDR3 contains 15 residues. CDR3 in DNA: TGCGCCAGCAGCTTGCCAGGGGAAAGAACAGATACGCAGTATTTT. Translation: CASSLPGERTDTQYF. The full variable domain, in which reference TRBV5-1 and TRBJ2-3 provide the parts outside the CDR3, is KAGVTQTPRYLIKTRGQQVTLSCSPISGHRSVSWYQQTPGQGLQFLFEYFSETQRNKGNFPGRFSGRQFSNSRSEMNVSTLELGDSALYLCASSLPGERTDTQYFGPGTRLTVL.

The gene calls are TRBV6-5 and TRBJ2-1, with D possibly TRBD2 on 6 matching bases. Trimming shortened V by 5 bases and J by 9 bases, and 23 bases separated the two germline ends. CDR1 is MNHEY and CDR2 is SVGAGI in the germline V gene. CDR3 length equals 16 residues. Written as DNA, the CDR3 is TGTGCCAGCAGTCCCCAAACATTCTTTTCAGCGGGTGAGCAGTTCTTC. Protein product: CASSPQTFFSAGEQFF.

This clonotype came up a few times. The V call is TRBV20-1, the J call TRBJ2-3, with D possibly matching TRBD2 (5 bases). The CDR3 loop spans 14 amino acids. Germline V gene sequence: CDR1 DFQATT, CDR2 SNEGSKA (reference sequence). V was shortened by 5 bases and J by 6 bases, with 18 bases between the two germline ends. The CDR3 DNA reads as TGCAGTGCTCCCGGACTCCTTCTCGGGGATACGCAGTATTTT. It encodes CSAPGLLLGDTQYF.

In this sample, this clonotype turned up many times. This sequence joins TRBV5-5 and TRBJ2-3, with D possibly TRBD2 on 8 matching bases. There are 17 residues in the CDR3. V shed 2 bases and J shed 5 bases, with 21 bases lying between them. Germline values: CDR1 SGHKS, CDR2 YYEKEE (reference sequence). The CDR3 DNA sequence: TGTGCCAGCAGCTTCGGGACAGCGGGACTAGGCAGAGATACGCAGTATTTT. This translates into CASSFGTAGLGRDTQYF.

This clonotype was observed many times. This chain connects TRBV18 to TRBJ1-1; a possible D gene is TRBD1 (6 bases). CDR3 length equals 15 residues. Germline V lookup: CDR1 KGHSH, CDR2 LQKENI. Trimming pared 5 bases from V and 4 bases from J, leaving 17 bases between. This chain's CDR3 is CASSIQGPMGTEAFF. CDR3 bases: TGTGCCAGCTCAATACAGGGACCCATGGGCACTGAAGCTTTCTTT.

In this sample, this clonotype turned up a few times. This chain joins TRBV20-1 and TRBJ1-3, with D unresolved. V shed 2 bases and J shed 2 bases, with 10 bases lying between them. The CDR3 has 14 amino acids. CDR1 is DFQATT, CDR2 SNEGSKA, per germline (reference sequence). DNA of the CDR3: TGCAGTGCTAGAATTGGAGTAGCTGGAAACACCATATATTTT. As protein: CSARIGVAGNTIYF.

This clonotype was seen repeatedly, ten times or more. The chain carries TRBV5-1 and TRBJ2-3; 10 bases align to TRBD2. Trimming removed 2 bases from V and 1 base from J; junction bases left unmatched: 4. This CDR3 has 16 amino acids. Germline V CDR1 and CDR2: SGHRS, YFSETQ. CDR3 in DNA: TGCGCCAGCAGCTTTGAAGGACTAGCGGGCACAGATACGCAGTATTTT. This translates into CASSFEGLAGTDTQYF.

This clonotype was detected ten times or more. The rearrangement links TRBV24-1 to TRBJ2-5; 9 bases align to TRBD1. V lost 3 bases and J lost 5; bases outside the gene matches: 9. The length of the CDR3 is 16 residues. The germline V gene encodes CDR1 KGHDR and CDR2 SFDVKD. CDR3: CATSDPVGQGWETQYF. The DNA for the CDR3 is TGTGCCACCAGTGATCCGGTGGGACAGGGTTGGGAGACCCAGTACTTC.

This clonotype was counted many times. The chain is built from TRBV29-1 and TRBJ2-5; TRBD2 might be the D (5 bases). CDR1 is SQVTM and CDR2 is ANQGSEA in the germline V gene. Trimming removed 6 bases from V and 5 bases from J, with 13 bases in between. The CDR3 is made up of 12 amino acids. The CDR3 DNA is TGCAGCGTGGCCGGGATGGGCGAGACCCAGTACTTC. This sequence encodes CSVAGMGETQYF.

This clonotype has a count of ten or more. The chain has TRBV7-2 and TRBJ1-2; tentative D call: TRBD1 (6 bases). This CDR3 spans 13 amino acids. The germline gives CDR1 SGHTA, CDR2 FQGNSA. Trimming stripped 5 bases from V and 4 bases from J, with 11 bases between. CDR3 loop: CASSQGQLYGYTF. CDR3 DNA sequence: TGTGCCAGCAGCCAAGGACAGCTCTATGGCTACACCTTC.

The gene calls are TRBV6-1 and TRBJ2-6, with D possibly TRBD2 on 5 matching bases. Trimming took 4 bases from V and 1 from J, leaving 8 bases between them. Germline loops: CDR1 MNHNS, CDR2 SASEGT. The CDR3 runs 15 residues. The CDR3 loop is CASSGRTSGANVLTF. As DNA, the CDR3 is TGTGCCAGCAGTGGTAGGACTTCTGGGGCCAACGTCCTGACTTTC.

This CDR3 is CASSYAGLAYFTDTQYF. The CDR3 DNA sequence: TGTGCCAGCAGTTACGCCGGACTAGCGTACTTCACAGATACGCAGTATTTT. The rearrangement links TRBV6-2 or TRBV6-3 to TRBJ2-3, with 9 bases lining up with TRBD2. Germline trimming cut 2 bases from V and 2 bases from J; bases unmatched to any gene: 8. The CDR3 length is 17 residues. Germline assignment: CDR1 MNHEY and CDR2 SVGEGT.

Many counts were recorded for this clonotype. The rearrangement uses TRBV2 and TRBJ2-5; no clear D. V lost 4 bases to trimming and J lost 1 base, with 7 bases between them. Germline CDR1 reads SNHLY; CDR2 reads FYNNEI. The CDR3 sequence is 13 residues long. The CDR3 nucleotides are TGTGCCAGCAGTGTTTATAGCCAAGAGACCCAGTACTTC. It encodes CASSVYSQETQYF.

This chain joins TRBV5-1 and TRBJ2-7, with 7 bases lining up with TRBD1. The V and J ends lost 6 bases and 6 bases, in that order; junction bases with no gene match: 9. Germline CDR1 is SGHRS and CDR2 is YFSETQ. The CDR3 totals 13 residues. CDR3 amino acids: CASKPGQAGEQYF. The CDR3 DNA follows: TGCGCCAGCAAACCCGGACAGGCCGGCGAGCAGTACTTC.

This clonotype came up many times. The genes are TRBV28 and TRBJ1-1; TRBD1 agrees at 8 bases. This CDR3 is 15 amino acids long. The V gene's germline CDR1 is MDHEN and CDR2 SYDVKM. The ends lost 5 bases at V and 5 bases at J; junction bases unmatched: 10. The CDR3 region has the DNA TGTGCCAGCAGTCTGTGGGCAGGGGGCGGAACTGAAGCTTTCTTT. Translation gives CASSLWAGGGTEAFF.

This clonotype was seen a handful of times. This chain links TRBV7-9 with TRBJ2-3; maybe TRBD2 (6 bases). The CDR3 spans 15 residues. Germline values: CDR1 SEHNR, CDR2 FQNEAQ (reference sequence). The V end was cut by 4 bases, the J end by 6 bases, with 17 bases between. The CDR3 sequence: CASSYWDSPGDTQYF. CDR3 DNA sequence: TGTGCCAGCAGCTATTGGGACTCCCCGGGGGATACGCAGTATTTT.

In its sample, this clonotype was seen many times. The CDR3 spells CSARVTGELFF. For the CDR3, the DNA is TGCAGCGCCAGGGTCACCGGGGAGCTGTTTTTT. This chain connects TRBV29-1 to TRBJ2-2; weak D call: TRBD1 (5 bases). Per the germline V gene, CDR1 is SQVTM and CDR2 is ANQGSEA. Between the trimmed V and J ends, which lost 7 bases and 4 bases, there was a span of 7 bases. CDR3 length: 11 amino acids.

This clonotype was recorded many times. The chain joins TRBV6-5 to TRBJ1-6; D remains unclear. The CDR3 contains 15 residues. V dropped 0 bases and J dropped 6 bases, with 9 bases sitting between them. Looked up from germline, CDR1 is MNHEY and CDR2 is SVGAGI. The CDR3 reads CASSYSGNRNSPLHF. The DNA of the CDR3 is TGTGCCAGCAGTTACTCCGGGAATCGTAATTCACCCCTCCACTTT.

This chain joins TRBV20-1 and TRBJ2-3; D is unresolved. Germline CDR1 is DFQATT and CDR2 is SNEGSKA (reference sequence). The V end was cut by 1 base, the J end by 4 bases, with 12 bases between. This CDR3 has 14 amino acids. CDR3 DNA sequence: TGCAGTGCTAGAGCGTCGGTTAGGCCAGATACGCAGTATTTT. This sequence encodes CSARASVRPDTQYF.

This clonotype was recorded many times. The CDR3: CASSSTGLGPQHF. The DNA for the CDR3 is TGTGCCAGCAGCTCAACAGGGCTGGGGCCCCAGCATTTT. The chain combines TRBV7-9 with TRBJ1-5; possible D gene TRBD1, 6 bases. Germline lookup yields CDR1 SEHNR and CDR2 FQNEAQ (reference sequence). The germline V and J ends were trimmed by 4 bases and 9 bases, with 13 bases remaining between them. The CDR3 has 13 residues. Using reference TRBV7-9 and TRBJ1-5 for the parts outside the CDR3, the full variable domain is DTGVSQNPRHKITKRGQNVTFRCDPISEHNRLYWYRQTLGQGPEFLTYFQNEAQLEKSRLLSDRFSAERPKGSFSTLEIQRTEQGDSAMYLCASSSTGLGPQHFGDGTRLSIL.

A few counts support this clonotype. This rearrangement joins TRBV7-9 to TRBJ2-1, with D perhaps matching TRBD1 (5 bases). Deletions cut 5 bases from V and 10 bases from J, with 15 bases between. This CDR3 contains 13 residues. Germline V gene lookup returns CDR1 SEHNR and CDR2 FQNEAQ (reference sequence). The CDR3 protein is CASSIDSPGEQFF. In DNA form, the CDR3 reads TGTGCCAGCAGCATAGACTCGCCAGGGGAGCAGTTCTTC.

At least ten counts were recorded for this clonotype. This chain uses TRBV7-6 with TRBJ1-1; D unclear. Germline V lookup: CDR1 SGHVS, CDR2 FNYEAQ. Between the trimmed V and J ends, which lost 1 base and 4 bases, there was a span of 7 bases. The CDR3 spans 13 residues. CDR3 DNA: TGTGCCAGCAGCTTAGGCTTGTTCACTGAAGCTTTCTTT. It encodes CASSLGLFTEAFF.